These 26 T cell receptor beta chains were sequenced from one sample in a study of post-analysis software for immune sequencing data (dated by TCRdb to the mid-2010s). Overall study outcomes, separate from this receptor: Patients showed significantly higher frequencies than controls for a handful of TRBV segments, among them TRBV5-6, TRBV5-1 and TRBV20-1.

For these TCRs, the target antigens are not known. Library preparation used PCR. Sequencing was performed on an Illumina HiSeq 2500. To reduce PCR and sequencing biases, unique molecular identifiers were incorporated into the TCR beta cDNA libraries. TCRdb reran the public reads through fastp at Q25 and MiXCR, keeping productive beta chains. One record per CDR3 amino acid sequence lists the most common genes and DNA. This sample lists about 620,000 distinct CDR3 sequences; about 44% were detected once. Roughly 1.7% of the sample is held by the ten biggest clonotypes. The sequenced material came from blood. These receptors were obtained from a girl under 18 with multiple sclerosis.

Comment on this clonotype: An end of the junction does not agree with germline; a read error may underlie this. The chain is built from TRBV20-1 and TRBJ2-5; 13 bases fit TRBD2. From germline, CDR1 is DFQATT and CDR2 SNEGSKA (reference sequence). The CDR3 is 15 amino acids. The CDR3 loop is CSAIRLAGGQETRYF. The CDR3 bases are TGCAGTGCTATCCGACTAGCGGGGGGCCAAGAGACCCGGTACTTC.

J is TRBJ1-1 and V is TRBV6-6; 8 bases align to TRBD1. CDR1 and CDR2 from the germline V gene are MNHNY and SVGAGI (reference sequence). The CDR3 runs to 15 residues. V shed 4 bases, J shed 0 bases, and the junction held 4 bases outside the gene matches. The CDR3 here is CASSLRTGMNTEAFF. As DNA, the CDR3 is TGTGCCAGCAGTTTAAGGACAGGGATGAACACTGAAGCTTTCTTT.

The chain joins TRBV7-8 to TRBJ2-2; perhaps D is TRBD1 or TRBD2 (6 bases each). Per the germline V gene, CDR1 is SGHVS and CDR2 is FQNEAQ. The CDR3 contains 14 residues. V lost 1 base, J lost 8 bases, and 11 bases lay in between. CDR3 sequence: CASSLGGGRGELFF. In DNA form, the CDR3 reads TGTGCCAGCAGCTTAGGAGGGGGGCGAGGGGAGCTGTTTTTT.

This clonotype turned up a few times. The chain combines TRBV7-9 with TRBJ2-7; possibly TRBD1 or TRBD2 for D (5 bases each). The germline V gene encodes CDR1 SEHNR and CDR2 FQNEAQ (reference sequence). This CDR3 comprises 14 residues. V was cut by 5 bases and J by 2 bases, with 13 bases left in between. This chain's CDR3 is CASSPPGAPYEQYF. The CDR3 DNA sequence: TGTGCCAGCAGCCCCCCCGGGGCCCCCTACGAGCAGTACTTC.

The chain has TRBV18 and TRBJ2-3; no reliable D call. The ends were cut back, 2 bases at V and 5 bases at J, with 11 bases in the middle. The CDR3 spans 14 residues. The germline V gene encodes CDR1 KGHSH and CDR2 LQKENI. The CDR3 loop reads CASSPGMVKDTQYF. For the CDR3, the DNA is TGTGCCAGCTCACCAGGGATGGTAAAAGATACGCAGTATTTT.

The rearrangement links TRBV15 to TRBJ2-5; D not resolved. Germline-derived CDR1 and CDR2 are LNHNV and YYDKDF (reference sequence). The CDR3 contains 13 residues. V lost 1 base, J lost 4 bases, and 7 bases lay in between. The DNA for the CDR3 is TGTGCCACCAGCAGAGGACCGTTAGAGACCCAGTACTTC. Translation: CATSRGPLETQYF.

This clonotype was observed a few times. This CDR3 reads CAISERPGLPGQYF. In DNA form, the CDR3 reads TGTGCCATCAGTGAGCGCCCAGGCCTACCAGGGCAGTATTTT. This chain connects TRBV10-3 to TRBJ2-3; no definite D call. Trimming shortened V by 2 bases and J by 11 bases, and 17 bases separated the two germline ends. The CDR3 has 14 amino acids. Germline V gene sequence: CDR1 ENHRY, CDR2 SYGVKD.

The rearrangement uses TRBV29-1 and TRBJ2-3, with TRBD2 matching over 15 bases. The germline V gene encodes CDR1 SQVTM and CDR2 ANQGSEA. The ends lost 3 bases at V and 8 bases at J; junction bases unmatched: 3. The CDR3 loop spans 14 amino acids. CDR3 in amino acids: CSVEGLAGGATQYF. The DNA for the CDR3 is TGCAGCGTTGAGGGACTAGCGGGAGGCGCTACGCAGTATTTT.

The V gene is TRBV3-1, the J gene TRBJ1-2; 7 nucleotides align to TRBD1. Losses at the gene ends were 0 bases for V and 4 bases for J; bases not matched to a gene: 11. CDR3 length: 17 residues. CDR1 and CDR2 from the germline V gene are LGHDT and YNNKEL (reference sequence). The CDR3 DNA reads TGTGCCAGCAGCCAAGATCGTGGACAGGCCGGCAGCTATGGCTACACCTTC. This translates into CASSQDRGQAGSYGYTF. Filled out from reference TRBV3-1 and TRBJ1-2, the complete variable domain reads DTAVSQTPKYLVTQMGNDKSIKCEQNLGHDTMYWYKQDSKKFLKIMFSYNNKELIINETVPNRFSPKSPDKAHLNLHINSLELGDSAVYFCASSQDRGQAGSYGYTFGSGTRLTVV.

This sequence joins TRBV20-1 and TRBJ2-1; 15 nucleotides agree with TRBD2. This CDR3 spans 17 amino acids. Per germline, CDR1 DFQATT and CDR2 SNEGSKA (reference sequence). The V and J ends lost 5 bases and 4 bases, in that order; junction bases with no gene match: 9. CDR3 nucleotide sequence: TGCAGTGCTTCCTATTACGGGACTAGCGGGGGGTACAATGAGCAGTTCTTC. Translation: CSASYYGTSGGYNEQFF.

This CDR3 is CASSPGRRDGYTF. CDR3 bases: TGTGCCAGCAGTCCGGGTCGGAGGGATGGCTACACCTTC. V and J are TRBV12-3 or TRBV12-4 and TRBJ1-2; D remains unclear. The length of the CDR3 is 13 residues. V was cut by 5 bases and J by 6 bases, with 13 bases left in between.

This clonotype turned up a few times. V is TRBV29-1 and J is TRBJ2-7, with TRBD1 matching 7 bases. The CDR3 spans 14 residues. V dropped 6 bases and J dropped 0; count of bases not matched to a gene: 8. The germline gives CDR1 SQVTM, CDR2 ANQGSEA. CDR3 bases: TGCAGCGTCGTGGGACAGACGGTCTCCTACGAGCAGTACTTC. Protein product: CSVVGQTVSYEQYF.

The rearrangement joins TRBV7-2 to TRBJ2-7; D gene uncertain. Per germline, CDR1 SGHTA and CDR2 FQGNSA. The CDR3 loop spans 14 amino acids. The V gene lost 1 base and the J gene lost 5 bases, with 12 bases spanning the gap. The DNA of the CDR3 is TGTGCCAGCAGCTTAGAACCGGTCAAGGACGAGCAGTACTTC. It is translated as CASSLEPVKDEQYF.

This clonotype was seen ten or more times. V gene TRBV5-1 combines with J gene TRBJ2-7, with 9 nucleotides matching TRBD1. The CDR3 runs to 15 residues. Per the germline V gene, CDR1 is SGHRS and CDR2 is YFSETQ. Trimming at V came to 4 bases and at J to 6 bases, leaving 11 bases not matched to a gene. The CDR3 DNA reads TGCGCCAGCAGCCCAACCCCCGGGACAGGGCTCGAGCAGTACTTC. Residues: CASSPTPGTGLEQYF.

The gene calls are TRBV5-1 and TRBJ2-1; D is perhaps TRBD1 (5 bases). The germline gives CDR1 SGHRS, CDR2 YFSETQ. The ends were cut back, 4 bases at V and 2 bases at J, with 16 bases in the middle. CDR3 length: 16 amino acids. CDR3 residues: CASSAGIGATYNEQFF. CDR3 DNA: TGCGCCAGCAGCGCAGGGATTGGAGCTACCTACAATGAGCAGTTCTTC.

This chain joins TRBV6-5 and TRBJ2-5, with 13 bases that match TRBD2. Losses at the gene ends were 2 bases for V and 5 bases for J; bases not matched to a gene: 2. Germline-derived CDR1 and CDR2 are MNHEY and SVGAGI. This CDR3 is 15 amino acids long. The CDR3 protein is CASSYGLAGDETQYF. The CDR3 bases are TGTGCCAGCAGTTACGGACTAGCGGGAGATGAGACCCAGTACTTC.

V usage is TRBV28 and J usage is TRBJ1-5; the match to TRBD1 covers 9 bases. Trimming cost V 8 bases and J 1 base; bases outside gene matches: 6. The CDR3 runs 15 residues. Per germline, CDR1 MDHEN and CDR2 SYDVKM. This CDR3 is CASLQGALSNQPQHF. The DNA of the CDR3 is TGTGCCAGCTTACAGGGGGCGCTAAGCAATCAGCCCCAGCATTTT.

This sequence joins TRBV6-5 and TRBJ2-5; D ambiguous. The J call is in doubt because the DNA end fits TRBJ2-7 better. The CDR3 sequence is 15 residues long. Germline CDR1 reads MNHEY; CDR2 reads SVGAGI. The CDR3: CASSWRLPTLHEQYF. DNA for the CDR3: TGTGCCAGCAGTTGGAGACTTCCGACGCTCCACGAGCAGTACTTC.

This clonotype was seen more than once but under ten times. The CDR3 coding sequence is TGCGCCAGCAGCGCGAATCAGGGGACTAACTACGAGCAGTACTTC. Residues: CASSANQGTNYEQYF. The chain employs TRBV5-1 and TRBJ2-7; D might be TRBD2 (7 bases). The CDR3 consists of 15 residues. Germline CDR1 reads SGHRS; CDR2 reads YFSETQ. V lost 4 bases, J lost 3 bases, and 17 bases lay in between.

The table lists this clonotype with a few counts. The V gene is TRBV20-1, the J gene TRBJ2-7, with D uncertain. V dropped 4 bases and J dropped 2 bases, with 15 bases sitting between them. CDR3 length: 14 residues. Germline V gene sequence: CDR1 DFQATT, CDR2 SNEGSKA (reference sequence). CDR3 amino acids: CSATGAEVPYEQYF. The DNA of the CDR3 is TGCAGTGCTACAGGAGCAGAGGTACCCTACGAGCAGTACTTC.

This clonotype showed up just once. V is TRBV12-3 or TRBV12-4 and J is TRBJ2-5; D uncertain. The end of the DNA aligns better with TRBJ2-7, so the J call may be wrong. The CDR3 extends over 13 amino acids. CDR3 coding DNA: TGTGCCAGCAGTTTAGAGGGCTACCGCGAGCAGTACTTC. It encodes CASSLEGYREQYF.

The gene calls are TRBV5-1 and TRBJ2-7; 9 bases are shared with TRBD1. Germline V gene lookup returns CDR1 SGHRS and CDR2 YFSETQ. The CDR3 sequence is 16 residues long. After removal of 5 bases from V and 1 base from J, the junction contained 10 bases not matched to a gene. CDR3: CASSNTGGAESYEQYF. The CDR3 nucleotides are TGCGCCAGCAGTAATACAGGGGGCGCAGAATCCTACGAGCAGTACTTC.

This rearrangement joins TRBV29-1 to TRBJ2-3, with a possible D match to TRBD2 (6 bases). Trimming removed 7 bases from V and 1 base from J, with 21 bases in between. Germline loops: CDR1 SQVTM, CDR2 ANQGSEA. The CDR3 has 16 residues. The CDR3 spells CSAQTVGGFRTDTQYF. CDR3 DNA: TGCAGCGCTCAGACCGTCGGAGGGTTTCGCACAGATACGCAGTATTTT.

Comment on this clonotype: Relative to the germline gene, one junction end is altered; a read error may explain this. This sequence joins TRBV7-7 and TRBJ2-5; the match to TRBD1 covers 7 bases. The CDR3 is made up of 14 amino acids. Germline V gene data show CDR1 as SSHAT and CDR2 as FNYEAQ (reference sequence). CDR3 protein: CASSFGTVGETQYF. CDR3 sequence (DNA): TGTGCTAGCAGCTTTGGGACAGTAGGAGAGACCCAGTACTTC.

This sequence joins TRBV7-8 and TRBJ1-1, with D perhaps matching TRBD1 (6 bases). Germline CDR1 reads SGHVS; CDR2 reads FQNEAQ. V was trimmed by 4 bases and J by 5 bases, leaving 23 bases between them. The CDR3 loop spans 17 amino acids. The CDR3 bases are TGTGCCAGCAGCTCCTCCGGGACACTGTCCGGGAGAACTGAAGCTTTCTTT. Encoded protein: CASSSSGTLSGRTEAFF.

V usage is TRBV20-1 and J usage is TRBJ2-1; D ambiguous. V was clipped by 1 base and J by 4 bases, with 14 bases between them. CDR3 length equals 15 residues. Looked up from germline, CDR1 is DFQATT and CDR2 is SNEGSKA (reference sequence). Here the CDR3 reads CSARGGRAAYNEQFF. The CDR3 DNA is TGCAGTGCTAGAGGTGGACGCGCGGCATACAATGAGCAGTTCTTC.